The clone carrying this TCR beta chain was detected once. Its target is unknown. These data originate in a study of identifying expanded T cells in peripheral blood. Assay: immunoSEQ multiplex PCR; the TCRdb copy retains only in-frame clones and omits some. The table lists around 85,000 clones, about 91% of them singletons. The V end lost 4 bases, the J end lost 3 bases, and 14 bases lay between the germline ends. The CDR3 sequence is 15 residues long. Germline CDR1 reads SGHTA; CDR2 reads FQGTGA. Study conclusions and caveats: Variance in clone template counts between roughly 2-week samples significantly increased with total template count across all healthy donors.

The clonotype was recovered from a person between 18 and 70 years old in good health. The chain is built from TRBV7-3 and TRBJ2-3, with D unclear. Input material: blood. For the CDR3, the DNA is TGTGCCAGCAGCTCTGACGGAATGAAAACAGATACGCAGTATTTT. This translates into CASSSDGMKTDTQYF.